A selection of T cell receptor beta chains follows, all from one sample in a study of Ad26.COV2.S vaccination and SARS-CoV-2 variants. The method was immunoSEQ multiplex PCR; TCRdb's version includes in-frame clones alone and lacks a portion of them. Of 350,000 to 400,000 clones listed, 70% to 90% are singletons. Sequences were derived from peripheral blood, sampled in a trial of Ad26.COV2.S vaccine versus placebo. All receptors derive from a person aged 18 to 65 who received the Ad26.COV2.S COVID-19 vaccine or a placebo. Both conserved end residues are part of each CDR3. Fields, in order: D gene, clone size, V gene, J gene, CDR3 protein, CDR3 DNA. D genes are given only for firm matches. Clone size is stated in some rows and not others, as once, few, many or a class when expanded.

TRBD2	-	TRBV5-1	TRBJ2-5	CASSLGISGGATETQYF	TGCGCCAGCAGCTTGGGTATTAGCGGGGGGGCCACAGAGACCCAGTACTTC
TRBD2	-	TRBV5-1	TRBJ2-3	CASSSGTSGYSTDTQYF	TGCGCCAGCAGCTCGGGGACTAGCGGGTACAGCACAGATACGCAGTATTTT
-	-	TRBV6-6	TRBJ1-5	CASSSIGVTGNQPQHF	TGTGCCAGCAGCTCCATAGGAGTGACAGGCAATCAGCCCCAGCATTTT
-	-	TRBV30	TRBJ2-1	CAWSGLGGGSLYNEQFF	TGTGCCTGGAGTGGATTGGGTGGGGGGAGCTTATACAATGAGCAGTTCTTC
TRBD2	-	TRBV4-1	TRBJ2-1	CASSQVLGAGAYYNEQFF	TGCGCCAGCAGCCAAGTCCTGGGAGCGGGGGCCTACTACAATGAGCAGTTCTTC
-	once	TRBV9	TRBJ1-3	CASSVLTAGNTIYF	TGTGCCAGCAGCGTTCTGACGGCTGGAAACACCATATATTTT
TRBD1	-	TRBV6-5	TRBJ2-2	CASTRTGDTGELFF	TGTGCCAGCACCCGGACAGGGGACACCGGGGAGCTGTTTTTT
-	-	TRBV6-5	TRBJ1-1	CASSYGQNTGNPEAFF	TGTGCCAGCAGTTACGGACAAAATACAGGAAACCCTGAAGCTTTCTTT
-	once	TRBV19	TRBJ1-5	CASSIRWGARQPQHF	TGTGCCAGTAGTATACGTTGGGGGGCAAGACAGCCCCAGCATTTT
-	once	TRBV18	TRBJ1-3	CASSLIEGGLRSGNTIYF	TGTGCCAGCTCACTCATTGAAGGGGGGCTACGCTCTGGAAACACCATATATTTT
-	-	TRBV7-9	TRBJ2-5	CASSLQGQSGETQYF	TGTGCCAGCAGCCTGCAGGGGCAGTCCGGAGAGACCCAGTACTTC